These T cell receptor beta chains were read from a single sample in a study of Ad26.COV2.S vaccination and SARS-CoV-2 variants. Sequencing used immunoSEQ multiplex PCR; TCRdb keeps in-frame clones, though not all of them. Of about 350,000 clones in the sample, approximately 86% are singletons; the top ten hold over 8.5%. Sequenced material: peripheral blood, taken in a trial of Ad26.COV2.S vaccine versus placebo. Source of these receptors: a person aged 18-65 years who received the Ad26.COV2.S COVID-19 vaccine or a placebo. Both conserved end residues are part of each CDR3. The D gene is left open where the match is weak. Expanded clones get a size class; other rows say once, few or many, or leave the size out.

size,D,V,J,CDR3,DNA
-,TRBD1,TRBV4-3,TRBJ1-1,CASSQPGQQNTEAFF,TGCGCCAGCAGCCAACCGGGACAGCAGAACACTGAAGCTTTCTTT
medium-sized,-,TRBV3-1/TRBV3-2,TRBJ1-2,CASSQSPLPFSNYGYTF,TGTGCCAGCAGCCAATCTCCGTTGCCATTCTCAAACTATGGCTACACCTTC
few,TRBD2,TRBV2,TRBJ2-1,CASRVQGGAGGPNEQFF,TGTGCCAGCAGGGTCCAGGGTGGAGCGGGGGGGCCCAATGAGCAGTTCTTC
-,-,TRBV29-1,TRBJ2-5,CSVVSGDGETQYF,TGCAGCGTTGTTTCTGGGGATGGGGAGACCCAGTACTTC
few,-,TRBV2,TRBJ1-4,CASTPQNEKLFF,TGTGCCAGCACCCCACAAAATGAAAAACTGTTTTTT
-,-,TRBV7-9,TRBJ2-7,CASSGTSYEQYF,TGTGCCAGCAGCGGGACTTCCTACGAGCAGTACTTC
-,TRBD1,TRBV7-9,TRBJ2-3,CASSRTGATDTQYF,TGTGCCAGCAGCAGGACAGGAGCCACAGATACGCAGTATTTT
-,-,TRBV5-4,TRBJ2-7,CASSAQGYEQYF,TGTGCCAGCAGCGCTCAGGGGTACGAGCAGTACTTC
-,TRBD2,TRBV5-4,TRBJ2-3,CASSLHISGRADTQYF,TGTGCCAGCAGCTTGCATATTAGCGGGAGGGCGGATACGCAGTATTTT
-,-,TRBV7-9,TRBJ2-1,CASSFPPAGNNEQFF,TGTGCCAGCAGCTTCCCTCCGGCGGGGAACAATGAGCAGTTCTTC
-,TRBD2,TRBV28,TRBJ2-5,CASSSRLAGGLETQYF,TGTGCCAGCAGTTCCCGACTAGCGGGGGGGCTGGAGACCCAGTACTTC
-,-,TRBV5-1,TRBJ2-7,CASSETGLVEQYF,TGCGCCAGCAGCGAAACAGGGCTTGTTGAGCAGTACTTC
-,-,TRBV27,TRBJ1-1,CASRVQGPNTEAFF,TGTGCCAGCAGGGTACAGGGCCCGAACACTGAAGCTTTCTTT
-,TRBD1,TRBV30,TRBJ1-2,CARDLTGANYGYTF,TGTGCCCGAGACTTGACAGGGGCTAACTATGGCTACACCTTC
-,-,TRBV6-5,TRBJ1-2,CASSPGGVYGYTF,TGTGCCAGCAGCCCGGGGGGGGTCTATGGCTACACCTTC
-,-,TRBV28,TRBJ1-5,CASSSLPAASQPQHF,TGTGCCAGCAGTTCGCTTCCCGCGGCCAGTCAGCCCCAGCATTTT
-,TRBD2,TRBV7-3,TRBJ2-3,CASSLTGGTDTQYF,TGTGCCAGCAGCTTAACCGGGGGGACAGATACGCAGTATTTT
-,-,TRBV11-3,TRBJ1-5,CASSGGGNQPQHF,TGTGCCAGCAGTGGTGGGGGCAATCAGCCCCAGCATTTT
once,-,TRBV9,TRBJ1-1,CASSAGLGLSNTEAFF,TGTGCCAGCAGCGCCGGCCTGGGACTCTCGAACACTGAAGCTTTCTTT
-,TRBD1,TRBV11-3,TRBJ2-7,CASSPGTGLSYEQYF,TGTGCCAGCAGCCCGGGGACAGGGCTCTCCTACGAGCAGTACTTC
-,TRBD1,TRBV4-3,TRBJ2-7,CASSQADRVYEQYF,TGCGCCAGCAGCCAAGCCGACAGGGTCTACGAGCAGTACTTC
-,-,TRBV4-1,TRBJ2-7,CASSQLGIVNEQYF,TGCGCCAGCAGCCAACTAGGGATTGTAAACGAGCAGTACTTC
-,TRBD2,TRBV7-8,TRBJ2-7,CASSLGAGGPDEQYF,TGTGCCAGCAGCTTAGGAGCGGGAGGGCCCGACGAGCAGTACTTC
-,-,TRBV28,TRBJ1-5,CASSFQGSFNQPQHF,TGTGCCAGCAGTTTTCAGGGGTCTTTCAATCAGCCCCAGCATTTT
few,-,TRBV13,TRBJ1-5,CASGVRSKSNQPQHF,TGTGCCAGCGGTGTGAGGTCAAAAAGCAATCAGCCCCAGCATTTT
-,-,TRBV23-1,TRBJ2-5,CASRPSGGQETQYF,TGCGCCAGCAGACCTAGTGGGGGGCAAGAGACCCAGTACTTC
once,TRBD1,TRBV2,TRBJ1-5,CASRKDRDNQPQHF,TGTGCCAGCAGAAAGGACAGGGATAATCAGCCCCAGCATTTT
-,TRBD1,TRBV30,TRBJ1-1,CAWRTQGAGTEAFF,TGTGCCTGGAGGACACAGGGGGCCGGCACTGAAGCTTTCTTT
-,-,TRBV5-1,TRBJ1-1,CASSLRSSDTEAFF,TGCGCCAGCAGCTTGCGTTCTTCCGACACTGAAGCTTTCTTT
-,TRBD2,TRBV6-2/TRBV6-3,TRBJ2-7,CASNPGTSGINEQYF,TGTGCCAGCAACCCCGGGACTAGCGGGATCAACGAGCAGTACTTC
-,-,TRBV19,TRBJ2-7,CASSRTVISYEQYF,TGTGCCAGTAGTAGGACGGTGATCTCCTACGAGCAGTACTTC
-,TRBD1,TRBV28,TRBJ2-3,CASSQPGQGAGTQYF,TGTGCCAGCAGTCAGCCGGGACAGGGGGCTGGTACGCAGTATTTT
-,TRBD1,TRBV6-1,TRBJ2-7,CASSASPGQGMWEQYF,TGTGCCAGCAGTGCCTCCCCGGGACAGGGAATGTGGGAGCAGTACTTC
-,TRBD2,TRBV19,TRBJ2-6,CASGGFSGANVLTF,TGTGCCTCGGGGGGTTTTTCTGGGGCCAACGTCCTGACTTTC
once,-,TRBV24-1,TRBJ2-3,CATSDPSSTDTQYF,TGTGCCACCAGTGATCCAAGCAGCACAGATACGCAGTATTTT
-,-,TRBV6-6,TRBJ1-5,CASSYEGVDQPQHF,TGTGCCAGCAGTTACGAAGGTGTTGATCAGCCCCAGCATTTT
-,-,TRBV28,TRBJ2-2,CASIPGQNTGELFF,TGTGCCAGCATCCCGGGACAGAACACCGGGGAGCTGTTTTTT
-,-,TRBV9,TRBJ2-4,CASSVALSTPLYF,TGTGCCAGCAGCGTAGCCCTTAGCACCCCATTATACTTC
once,-,TRBV2,TRBJ1-5,CASSVGYQPQHF,TGTGCCAGCAGTGTTGGCTATCAGCCCCAGCATTTT
-,TRBD2,TRBV7-3,TRBJ2-1,CASSLTSGVYNEQFF,TGTGCCAGCAGCCTTACTAGCGGGGTCTACAATGAGCAGTTCTTC
-,-,TRBV7-8,TRBJ2-2,CASSLIRSTGELFF,TGTGCCAGCAGCTTAATTCGTAGCACCGGGGAGCTGTTTTTT
-,TRBD2,TRBV12-3/TRBV12-4,TRBJ2-7,CASRAGTTYEQYF,TGTGCCAGCAGGGCCGGGACTACGTACGAGCAGTACTTC
-,-,TRBV10-3,TRBJ2-7,CAISNTGLTGEQYF,TGTGCCATCAGTAATACGGGGTTGACCGGCGAGCAGTACTTC
once,-,TRBV27,TRBJ1-1,CASRFQGTPEAFF,TGTGCCAGCAGGTTCCAGGGGACCCCTGAAGCTTTCTTT
few,-,TRBV12-3/TRBV12-4,TRBJ1-6,CASSTTLGALHF,TGTGCCAGCAGCACCACCCTTGGGGCCCTCCACTTT
-,-,TRBV7-2,TRBJ2-3,CASNPWIPDTQYF,TGTGCCAGCAATCCCTGGATCCCAGATACGCAGTATTTT
-,-,TRBV6-5,TRBJ2-1,CASRARISYNEQFF,TGTGCCAGCAGGGCCAGGATTTCCTACAATGAGCAGTTCTTC
-,TRBD1,TRBV27,TRBJ2-7,CASSLLDRVLHEQYF,TGTGCCAGCAGTTTATTGGACAGGGTACTCCACGAGCAGTACTTC
-,-,TRBV7-8,TRBJ1-1,CASRTVGGNTEAFF,TGTGCCAGCAGGACCGTAGGGGGGAACACTGAAGCTTTCTTT
-,-,TRBV6-2/TRBV6-3,TRBJ2-2,CASSTSPSFGELFF,TGTGCCAGCAGTACAAGTCCAAGTTTCGGGGAGCTGTTTTTT
once,TRBD1,TRBV13,TRBJ2-7,CASSSDRDFYEQYF,TGTGCCAGCAGCTCGGACAGGGACTTCTACGAGCAGTACTTC
many,-,TRBV4-3,TRBJ1-5,CASSQDLRGGNQPQHF,TGCGCCAGCAGCCAAGACTTGAGGGGGGGCAATCAGCCCCAGCATTTT
-,-,TRBV3-1/TRBV3-2,TRBJ1-5,CASSQAEGEGPQHF,TGTGCCAGCAGCCAAGCGGAGGGGGAAGGGCCCCAGCATTTT
-,TRBD2,TRBV7-2,TRBJ2-3,CASSLLAGGLSRTDTQYF,TGTGCCAGCAGCTTATTAGCGGGGGGCCTTAGCCGCACAGATACGCAGTATTTT
-,TRBD2,TRBV9,TRBJ2-1,CASSARAGAYNEQFF,TGTGCCAGCAGTGCCAGGGCGGGAGCCTACAATGAGCAGTTCTTC
few,-,TRBV7-9,TRBJ1-6,CASRSNGGWDSPLHF,TGTGCCAGTAGATCTAATGGGGGTTGGGATTCACCCCTCCACTTT
few,-,TRBV21-1,TRBJ2-1,CASSKWSRLALASTENEQFF,TGTGCCAGCAGCAAATGGTCCCGGTTGGCGCTAGCTAGTACGGAAAATGAGCAGTTCTTC
once,TRBD2,TRBV6-2/TRBV6-3,TRBJ2-7,CASSMLAGAYEQYF,TGTGCCAGCAGTATGCTAGCGGGAGCCTACGAGCAGTACTTC